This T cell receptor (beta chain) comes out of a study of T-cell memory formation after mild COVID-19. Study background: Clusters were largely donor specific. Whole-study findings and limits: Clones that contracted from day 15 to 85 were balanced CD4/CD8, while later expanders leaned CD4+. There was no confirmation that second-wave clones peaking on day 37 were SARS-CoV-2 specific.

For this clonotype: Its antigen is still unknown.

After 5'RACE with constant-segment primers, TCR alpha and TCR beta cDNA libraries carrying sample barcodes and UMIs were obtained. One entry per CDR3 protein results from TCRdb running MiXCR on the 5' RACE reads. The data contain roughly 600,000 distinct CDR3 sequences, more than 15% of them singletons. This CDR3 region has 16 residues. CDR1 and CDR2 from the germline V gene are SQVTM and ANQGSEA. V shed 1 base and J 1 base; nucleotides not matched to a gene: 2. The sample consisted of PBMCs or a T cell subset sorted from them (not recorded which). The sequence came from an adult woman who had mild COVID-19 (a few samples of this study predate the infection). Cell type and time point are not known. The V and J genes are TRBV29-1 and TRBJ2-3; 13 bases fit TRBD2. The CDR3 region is CSVEGGTSGGTDTQYF. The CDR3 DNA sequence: TGCAGCGTTGAAGGAGGGACTAGCGGGGGCACAGATACGCAGTATTTT.